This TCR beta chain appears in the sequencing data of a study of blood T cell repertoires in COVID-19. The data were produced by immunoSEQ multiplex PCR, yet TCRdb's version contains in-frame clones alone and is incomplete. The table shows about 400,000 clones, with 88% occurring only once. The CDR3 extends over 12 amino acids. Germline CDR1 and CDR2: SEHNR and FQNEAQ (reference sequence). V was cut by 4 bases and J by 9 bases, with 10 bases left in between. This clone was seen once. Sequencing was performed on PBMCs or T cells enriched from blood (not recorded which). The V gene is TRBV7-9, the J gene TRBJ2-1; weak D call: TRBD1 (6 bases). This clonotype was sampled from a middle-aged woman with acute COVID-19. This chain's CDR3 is CASSSRQAEQFF. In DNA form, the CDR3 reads TGTGCCAGCAGCTCGAGACAGGCTGAGCAGTTCTTC.